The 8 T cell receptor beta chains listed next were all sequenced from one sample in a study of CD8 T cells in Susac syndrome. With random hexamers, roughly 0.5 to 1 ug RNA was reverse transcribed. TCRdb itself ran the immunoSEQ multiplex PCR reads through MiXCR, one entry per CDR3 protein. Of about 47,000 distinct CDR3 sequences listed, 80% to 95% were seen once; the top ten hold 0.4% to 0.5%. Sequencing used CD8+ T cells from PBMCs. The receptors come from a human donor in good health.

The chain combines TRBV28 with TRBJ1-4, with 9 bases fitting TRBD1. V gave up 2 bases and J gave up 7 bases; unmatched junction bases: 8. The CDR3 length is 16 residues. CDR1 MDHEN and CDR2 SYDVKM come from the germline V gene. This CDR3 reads CASSLGVGQGSEKLFF. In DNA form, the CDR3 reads TGTGCCAGCAGTTTAGGAGTGGGACAGGGCAGTGAAAAACTGTTTTTT.

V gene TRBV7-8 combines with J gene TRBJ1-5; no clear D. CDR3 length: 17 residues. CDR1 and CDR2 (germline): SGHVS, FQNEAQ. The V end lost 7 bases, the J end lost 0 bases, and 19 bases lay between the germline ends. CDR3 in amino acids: CASNHYRTGLSNQPQHF. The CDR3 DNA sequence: TGTGCCAGCAACCATTATCGAACTGGACTTAGCAATCAGCCCCAGCATTTT. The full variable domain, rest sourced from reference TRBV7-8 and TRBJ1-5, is GAGVSQSPRYKVAKRGQDVALRCDPISGHVSLFWYQQALGQGPEFLTYFQNEAQLDKSGLPSDRFFAERPEGSVSTLKIQRTQQEDSAVYLCASNHYRTGLSNQPQHFGDGTRLSIL.

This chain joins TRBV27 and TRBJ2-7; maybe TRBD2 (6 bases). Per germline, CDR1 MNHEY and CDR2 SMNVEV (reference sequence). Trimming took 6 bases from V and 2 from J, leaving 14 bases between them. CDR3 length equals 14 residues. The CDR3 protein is CASSRRLEAYEQYF. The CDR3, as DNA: TGTGCCAGCAGCCGTAGACTAGAAGCCTACGAGCAGTACTTC.

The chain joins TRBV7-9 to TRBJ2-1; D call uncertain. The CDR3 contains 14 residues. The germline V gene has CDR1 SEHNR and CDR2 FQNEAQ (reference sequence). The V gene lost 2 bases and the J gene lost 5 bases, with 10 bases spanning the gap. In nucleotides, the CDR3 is TGTGCCAGCAGCTTATCGAACTATAACAATGAGCAGTTCTTC. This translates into CASSLSNYNNEQFF.

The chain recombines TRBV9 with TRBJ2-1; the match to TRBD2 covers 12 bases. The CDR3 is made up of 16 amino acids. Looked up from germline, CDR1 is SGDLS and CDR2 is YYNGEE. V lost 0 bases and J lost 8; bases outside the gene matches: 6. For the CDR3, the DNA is TGTGCCAGCAGCGTAGGGGGGCTAGCGGGAGGGTATGAGCAGTTCTTC. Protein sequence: CASSVGGLAGGYEQFF.

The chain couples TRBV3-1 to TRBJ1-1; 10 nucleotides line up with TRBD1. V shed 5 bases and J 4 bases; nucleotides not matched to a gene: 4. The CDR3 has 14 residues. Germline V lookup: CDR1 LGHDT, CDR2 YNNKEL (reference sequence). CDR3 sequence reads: CASSFRDRGTEAFF. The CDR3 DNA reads TGTGCCAGCAGCTTCCGGGACAGGGGCACTGAAGCTTTCTTT.

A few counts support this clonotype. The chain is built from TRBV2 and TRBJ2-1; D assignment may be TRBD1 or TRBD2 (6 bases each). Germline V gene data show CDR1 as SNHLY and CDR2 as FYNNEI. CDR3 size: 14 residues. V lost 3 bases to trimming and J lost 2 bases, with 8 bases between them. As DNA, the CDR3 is TGTGCCAGCAGTGAGAGGGGGGCCTACAATGAGCAGTTCTTC. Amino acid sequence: CASSERGAYNEQFF.

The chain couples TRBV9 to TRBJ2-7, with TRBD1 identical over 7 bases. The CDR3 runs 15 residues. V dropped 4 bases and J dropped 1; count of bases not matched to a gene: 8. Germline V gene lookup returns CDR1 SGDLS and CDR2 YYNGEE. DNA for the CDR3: TGTGCCAGCAGCCCAGGGGGTAGCGTATCCTACGAGCAGTACTTC. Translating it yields CASSPGGSVSYEQYF.